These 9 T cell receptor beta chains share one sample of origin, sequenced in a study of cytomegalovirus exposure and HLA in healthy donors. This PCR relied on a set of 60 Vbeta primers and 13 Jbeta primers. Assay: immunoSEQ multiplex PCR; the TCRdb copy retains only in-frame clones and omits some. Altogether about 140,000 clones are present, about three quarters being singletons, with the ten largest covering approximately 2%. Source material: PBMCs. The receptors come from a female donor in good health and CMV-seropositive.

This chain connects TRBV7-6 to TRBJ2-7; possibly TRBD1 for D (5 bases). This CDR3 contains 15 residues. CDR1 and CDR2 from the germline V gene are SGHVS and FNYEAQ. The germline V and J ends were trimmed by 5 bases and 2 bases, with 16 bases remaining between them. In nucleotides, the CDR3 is TGTGCCAGCAGCCCCTCGACAGACATAGCCTACGAGCAGTACTTC. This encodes CASSPSTDIAYEQYF. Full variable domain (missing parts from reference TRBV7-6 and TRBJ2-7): GAGVSQSPRYKVTKRGQDVALRCDPISGHVSLYWYRQALGQGPEFLTYFNYEAQQDKSGLPNDRFSAERPEGSISTLTIQRTEQRDSAMYRCASSPSTDIAYEQYFGPGTRLTVT.

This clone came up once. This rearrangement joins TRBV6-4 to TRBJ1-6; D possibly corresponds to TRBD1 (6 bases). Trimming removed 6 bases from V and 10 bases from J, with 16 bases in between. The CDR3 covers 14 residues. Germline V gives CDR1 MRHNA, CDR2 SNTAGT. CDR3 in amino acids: CASRSGVLGSPLHF. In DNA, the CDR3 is TGTGCCAGCAGATCAGGGGTTTTAGGCTCACCCCTCCACTTT.

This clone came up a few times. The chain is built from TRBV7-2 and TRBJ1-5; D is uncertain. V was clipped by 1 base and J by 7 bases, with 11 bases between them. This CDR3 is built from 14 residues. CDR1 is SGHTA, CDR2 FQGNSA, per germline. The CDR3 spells CASSLVGVTQPQHF. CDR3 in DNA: TGTGCCAGCAGCTTAGTCGGGGTAACGCAGCCCCAGCATTTT. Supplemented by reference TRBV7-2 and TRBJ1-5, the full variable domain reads GAGVSQSPSNKVTEKGKDVELRCDPISGHTALYWYRQSLGQGLEFLIYFQGNSAPDKSGLPSDRFSAERTGGSVSTLTIQRTQQEDSAVYLCASSLVGVTQPQHFGDGTRLSIL.

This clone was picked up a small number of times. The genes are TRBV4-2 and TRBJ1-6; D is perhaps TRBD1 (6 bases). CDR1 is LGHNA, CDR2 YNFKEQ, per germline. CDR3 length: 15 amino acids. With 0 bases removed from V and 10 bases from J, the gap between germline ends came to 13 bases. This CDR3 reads CASSQETGSVSPLHF. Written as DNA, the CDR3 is TGTGCCAGCAGCCAAGAAACAGGGAGTGTATCACCCCTCCACTTT.

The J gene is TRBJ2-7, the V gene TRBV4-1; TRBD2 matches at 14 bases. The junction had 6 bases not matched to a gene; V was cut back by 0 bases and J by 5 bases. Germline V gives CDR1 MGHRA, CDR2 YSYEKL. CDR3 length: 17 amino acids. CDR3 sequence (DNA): TGCGCCAGCAGCCAAGATTGGGGACTAGCGGGAGTTAACGAGCAGTACTTC. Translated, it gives CASSQDWGLAGVNEQYF.

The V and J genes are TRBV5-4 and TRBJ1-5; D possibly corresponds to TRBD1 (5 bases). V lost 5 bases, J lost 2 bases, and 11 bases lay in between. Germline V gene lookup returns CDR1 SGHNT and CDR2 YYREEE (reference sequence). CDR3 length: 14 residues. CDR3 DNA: TGTGCCAGCAGTTTTCAAGGGGGCAATCAGCCCCAGCATTTT. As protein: CASSFQGGNQPQHF.

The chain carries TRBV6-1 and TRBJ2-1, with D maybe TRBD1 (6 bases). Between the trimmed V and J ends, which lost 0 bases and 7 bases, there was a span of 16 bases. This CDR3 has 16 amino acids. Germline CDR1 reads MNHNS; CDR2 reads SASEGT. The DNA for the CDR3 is TGTGCCAGCAGTGAAGCAGGGCAGGGGATATGGAATGAGCAGTTCTTC. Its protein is CASSEAGQGIWNEQFF.

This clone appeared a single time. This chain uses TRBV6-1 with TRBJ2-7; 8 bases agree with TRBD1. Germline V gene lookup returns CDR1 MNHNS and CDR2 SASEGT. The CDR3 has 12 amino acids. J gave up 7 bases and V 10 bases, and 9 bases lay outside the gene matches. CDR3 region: CATVDRAGEQYF. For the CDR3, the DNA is TGTGCCACCGTGGACAGGGCGGGGGAGCAGTACTTC.

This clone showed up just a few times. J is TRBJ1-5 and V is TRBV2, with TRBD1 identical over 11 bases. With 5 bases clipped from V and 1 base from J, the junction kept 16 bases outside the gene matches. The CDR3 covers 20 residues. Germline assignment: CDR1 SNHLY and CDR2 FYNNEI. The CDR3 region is CASSRAEWDRGGSSNQPQHF. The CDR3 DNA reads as TGTGCCAGCAGTCGAGCAGAATGGGACAGGGGGGGGTCGAGCAATCAGCCCCAGCATTTT.